The T cell receptor beta chain described here comes from a study of CD8+ T cells in alopecia areata. In the study overall: Twice daily, treated patients received 5 to 10 mg of oral tofacitinib.

From germline, CDR1 is MNHEY and CDR2 SVGAGI. V lost 6 bases, J lost 6 bases, and 3 bases stayed unmatched. This CDR3 contains 12 residues. For this clone: Its matching antigen is unknown.

Extracted from the samples, RNA was reverse transcribed into cDNA to serve as the sequencing template. Clones were sequenced by immunoSEQ multiplex PCR, and TCRdb holds only the in-frame ones, with some missing. This table holds approximately 130,000 clones, approximately 57% found once. As for treatment: oral pan-JAK inhibitor, 5-10 mg twice daily. Regarding the study as a whole: The presence of one nonresponder keeps the tie between baseline CD8+ expansion and response uncertain. Tofacitinib delivered significant drops in scalp clonality and in expanded CD8+ clones among the top 100. In lesional scalp, particularly from alopecia totalis/universalis, clonality was higher than in normal scalp.

The sequences come from CD4+ T cells sorted from blood, collected at week 4, from a patient treated with tofacitinib. The source is a human donor with alopecia areata. This chain links TRBV6-5 with TRBJ1-2; 8 bases align to TRBD1. In DNA, the CDR3 is TGTGCCAGCAGGGACAGGGAGGATGGCTACACCTTC. Its protein is CASRDREDGYTF.